The 21 T cell receptor beta chains in this list originate from one sample, sequenced in a study of precursors of human CD4 cytotoxic T cells. Four sorted CD4+ memory subsets, central memory, effector memory, IL-7R-high TEMRA and IL-7R-negative TEMRA, were UMI-sequenced. TCRdb recomputed calls from the reads with MiXCR, one row per CDR3 protein. The sample includes 450 to 600 distinct CDR3 sequences, 18% seen only once; the top ten take about 18%. Sequencing input: memory CD4+ T cells from blood (PBMCs). The receptor source for this set is a human donor in good health.

By share of the sample, this clonotype is large (0.1 to 1%). The gene calls are TRBV20-1 and TRBJ1-1; D unresolved. V lost 5 bases to trimming and J lost 5 bases, with 18 bases between them. CDR3 length equals 14 residues. CDR1 and CDR2 (germline): DFQATT, SNEGSKA (reference sequence). CDR3 protein: CSALLSGRGTEAFF. The CDR3 region has the DNA TGCAGTGCTCTCCTGAGCGGGCGGGGAACTGAAGCTTTCTTT.

This clonotype counts as large. The chain combines TRBV12-3 or TRBV12-4 with TRBJ2-2; no clear D gene. The CDR3 spans 13 residues. Trimming pared 4 bases from V and 9 bases from J, leaving 12 bases between. The CDR3 region is CASSYEIRRELFF. CDR3 nucleotides: TGTGCCAGCAGTTACGAAATCAGGCGGGAGCTGTTTTTT.

In this sample, this clonotype is large. V is TRBV5-1 and J is TRBJ2-7; D might be TRBD1 or TRBD2, each matching 6 bases. V was cut by 3 bases and J by 3 bases, with 16 bases left in between. The CDR3 is made up of 15 amino acids. CDR1 and CDR2 from the germline V gene are SGHRS and YFSETQ. The CDR3 coding sequence is TGCGCCAGCAGCTCCTTAGGGGGAGGCCTCTACGAGCAGTACTTC. Its translation: CASSSLGGGLYEQYF.

The chain recombines TRBV5-6 with TRBJ2-7; D is unclear. V shed 3 bases and J shed 4 bases, with 20 bases lying between them. Germline V gene sequence: CDR1 SGHDT, CDR2 YYEEEE. This CDR3 is built from 16 residues. CDR3 coding DNA: TGTGCCAGCAGCTCTACCATTCGCTTGCCGGAATACGAGCAGTACTTC. Its protein is CASSSTIRLPEYEQYF.

The rearrangement uses TRBV20-1 and TRBJ1-2; D is undetermined. Between the trimmed V and J ends, which lost 0 bases and 1 base, there was a span of 24 bases. The CDR3 is made up of 19 amino acids. Germline values: CDR1 DFQATT, CDR2 SNEGSKA (reference sequence). CDR3 sequence (DNA): TGCAGTGCTAGAGATATACGAATCAACCGAAATGAAGTTAACTATGGCTACACCTTC. It translates to CSARDIRINRNEVNYGYTF.

Sample share makes this clonotype large (0.1 to 1%). J is TRBJ2-3 and V is TRBV12-3 or TRBV12-4, with D maybe TRBD2 (6 bases). V was cut by 3 bases and J by 4 bases, with 8 bases left in between. CDR3 length: 13 amino acids. In nucleotides, the CDR3 is TGTGCCAGCAGTTTGGGGGGACCAGATACGCAGTATTTT. It specifies CASSLGGPDTQYF.

This clonotype is hyperexpanded within its sample. The V and J genes are TRBV10-2 and TRBJ2-1; D is undetermined. Germline V gene sequence: CDR1 WSHSY, CDR2 SAAADI. The CDR3 runs 15 residues. Trimming stripped 2 bases from V and 5 bases from J, with 13 bases between. This CDR3 is CASSEVTALDNEQFF. In nucleotides, the CDR3 is TGCGCCAGCAGTGAGGTCACGGCCTTAGACAATGAGCAGTTCTTC.

The V and J genes are TRBV28 and TRBJ2-3; D could derive from TRBD1 or TRBD2 (6 bases each). The germline gives CDR1 MDHEN, CDR2 SYDVKM. This CDR3 contains 13 residues. The CDR3 DNA sequence: TGTGCTCTGGGGGGCAGTTTCACAGATACGCAGTATTTT. Translating gives CALGGSFTDTQYF.

By sample share, this clonotype is large. The gene calls are TRBV28 and TRBJ2-3, with D perhaps given as TRBD1 or TRBD2 (5 bases each). The CDR3 sequence is 15 residues long. In germline, CDR1 is MDHEN, CDR2 SYDVKM. V gave up 1 base and J gave up 5 bases, with 13 bases separating them. CDR3 sequence: CASSLSSQGVDTQYF. CDR3 DNA: TGTGCCAGCAGTTTATCAAGTCAGGGAGTAGATACGCAGTATTTT.

The V gene is TRBV5-1, the J gene TRBJ2-1; D uncertain. The ends were cut back, 3 bases at V and 0 bases at J, with 13 bases in the middle. Germline CDR1 SGHRS, CDR2 YFSETQ. The CDR3 covers 16 residues. CDR3 in amino acids: CASSSQRMGSYNEQFF. The CDR3 nucleotides are TGCGCCAGCAGCTCCCAAAGGATGGGCTCCTACAATGAGCAGTTCTTC.

Here the CDR3 DNA reads TGCGCCAGCAGCCAAGATAGGGCTTTAGACCAGACCCAGTACTTC. It specifies CASSQDRALDQTQYF. This rearrangement joins TRBV4-1 to TRBJ2-5; D unresolved. V lost 0 bases to trimming and J lost 6 bases, with 14 bases between them. The CDR3 runs to 15 residues. Per the germline V gene, CDR1 is MGHRA and CDR2 is YSYEKL.

This clonotype rates as large. The V gene is TRBV6-5, the J gene TRBJ1-3; D is uncertain. V lost 0 bases and J 0 bases, leaving 9 bases between the germline ends. Germline CDR1 MNHEY, CDR2 SVGAGI. The CDR3 runs 16 residues. In DNA, the CDR3 is TGTGCCAGCAGTTACTCGGCACAAGCCTCTGGAAACACCATATATTTT. It is translated as CASSYSAQASGNTIYF.

By share, this clonotype counts as large. This chain uses TRBV20-1 with TRBJ1-5; possible D gene TRBD1, 6 bases. V was trimmed by 0 bases and J by 5 bases, leaving 23 bases between them. The CDR3 runs to 18 residues. Germline lookup yields CDR1 DFQATT and CDR2 SNEGSKA (reference sequence). CDR3 sequence (DNA): TGCAGTGCTAGAGATTGGAAGGACGGGGGCAGGTTGGATCAGCCCCAGCATTTT. Residues: CSARDWKDGGRLDQPQHF.

This clonotype was seen a few times. The CDR3 DNA reads TGTGCCAGCAGCTCACCTATGAACACCGGGGAGCTGTTTTTT. Translation: CASSSPMNTGELFF. This chain uses TRBV3-1 with TRBJ2-2; D is uncertain. Trimming left V 5 bases short and J 1 base short, with 8 bases between. The CDR3 runs to 14 residues. Germline loops: CDR1 LGHDT, CDR2 YNNKEL (reference sequence). Using reference TRBV3-1 and TRBJ2-2 for the parts outside the CDR3, the full variable domain is DTAVSQTPKYLVTQMGNDKSIKCEQNLGHDTMYWYKQDSKKFLKIMFSYNNKELIINETVPNRFSPKSPDKAHLNLHINSLELGDSAVYFCASSSPMNTGELFFGEGSRLTVL.

V gene TRBV18 combines with J gene TRBJ2-5, with TRBD1 matching 8 bases. J was trimmed by 0 bases and V by 4 bases; bases with no gene match: 7. Germline CDR1 and CDR2: KGHSH and LQKENI. This CDR3 is 16 amino acids long. This CDR3 is CASSLWTGLDQETQYF. In nucleotides, the CDR3 is TGTGCCAGCTCACTTTGGACAGGGCTTGACCAAGAGACCCAGTACTTC.

Judged by abundance, this clonotype is large (0.1 to 1%). The rearrangement uses TRBV20-1 and TRBJ1-3; D gene ambiguous. Germline values: CDR1 DFQATT, CDR2 SNEGSKA (reference sequence). Trimming stripped 6 bases from V and 0 bases from J, with 12 bases between. This CDR3 has 14 residues. CDR3 sequence reads: CSAFGFFSGNTIYF. The CDR3 region has the DNA TGCAGTGCCTTCGGCTTTTTCTCTGGAAACACCATATATTTT.

This clonotype qualifies as large. The V and J genes are TRBV29-1 and TRBJ2-1; a weak D match, TRBD1 (5 bases). Between the trimmed V and J ends, which lost 4 bases and 4 bases, there was a span of 14 bases. Germline V gene lookup returns CDR1 SQVTM and CDR2 ANQGSEA. The CDR3 contains 14 residues. CDR3 nucleotide sequence: TGCAGCGTTGCAGGGCCAAGGGGATACAATGAGCAGTTCTTC. It is translated as CSVAGPRGYNEQFF.

In its sample, this clonotype ranks as hyperexpanded (1% or more). The chain employs TRBV3-1 and TRBJ2-7; D ambiguous. V lost 4 bases, J lost 4 bases, and 2 bases lay in between. The CDR3 loop spans 10 amino acids. CDR1 is LGHDT, CDR2 YNNKEL, per germline (reference sequence). CDR3 sequence reads: CASSPYEQYF. As DNA, the CDR3 is TGTGCCAGCAGCCCGTACGAGCAGTACTTC.

The chain couples TRBV11-2 to TRBJ2-6; D might be TRBD1 or TRBD2, each matching 7 bases. Trimming took off 1 base at V and 0 bases at J, with 13 bases between the two ends. The CDR3 covers 18 residues. Per the germline V gene, CDR1 is SGHAT and CDR2 is FQNNGV. The CDR3 is CASSLVDRTSSGANVLTF. CDR3 nucleotides: TGTGCCAGCAGCTTAGTGGACAGGACTAGCTCTGGGGCCAACGTCCTGACTTTC.

By share, this clonotype ranks as large. The chain links TRBV7-9 to TRBJ2-1; 14 bases are shared with TRBD2. The J segment lost 0 bases and the V segment lost 8 bases, leaving 12 bases of the junction unmatched. This CDR3 comprises 19 residues. CDR1 and CDR2 from the germline V gene are SEHNR and FQNEAQ (reference sequence). The CDR3: CASRMKGLAGASSYNEQFF. CDR3 nucleotide sequence: TGTGCCAGCCGAATGAAGGGACTAGCGGGAGCGAGCTCCTACAATGAGCAGTTCTTC.

By its share, this clonotype is large (0.1 to 1%). The chain employs TRBV7-9 and TRBJ1-2; no definite D call. The CDR3 is 13 residues long. Trimming removed 6 bases from V and 4 bases from J, with 12 bases in between. Germline V lookup: CDR1 SEHNR, CDR2 FQNEAQ (reference sequence). CDR3 region: CASSSTAIYGYTF. In DNA form, the CDR3 reads TGTGCCAGCAGTTCGACGGCGATCTATGGCTACACCTTC.